This T cell receptor beta chain is from a study of blood T cell repertoires in COVID-19. About the research overall: PBMCs, B-cell-depleted T cells, or T cells provided the cDNA or gDNA that made up the material.

In the source study's methods: Scientists estimated how many nucleated cells there were by amplifying reference gene primers. Measured with immunoSEQ multiplex PCR; TCRdb has only the in-frame clones, and not every one. V, J and clone size derive from that table, while D and trimming were established from the DNA sequence. The sample has around 320,000 clones, almost 85% seen once; the top ten hold roughly 7.8%. This clone came up many times. The sequence was collected from a human donor in a cohort sampled during active COVID-19. Sequencing was done on a sample of peripheral blood.

The CDR3 here is CASSPSYKTGDQPQHF. The CDR3 DNA reads as TGTGCCAGCAGCCCCTCGTATAAGACAGGGGATCAGCCCCAGCATTTT. This chain links TRBV7-9 with TRBJ1-5, with TRBD1 identical over 8 bases. This CDR3 contains 16 residues. CDR1 and CDR2 (germline): SEHNR, FQNEAQ (reference sequence). V lost 5 bases to trimming and J lost 5 bases; unmatched junction nucleotides: 11.